Each of the 3 T cell receptor beta chains below was sequenced from the same sample in a study of technical replicates of blood from a few donors. Only in-frame clones appear in the TCRdb table, and some are missing; sequencing was by immunoSEQ multiplex PCR. The table has 40,000 to 60,000 clones, more than 70% seen once. Sample: PBMCs. These TCRs come from a human donor in good health. Some clones in this sample may be carry-over from other donors' samples.

Written as DNA, the CDR3 is TGTGCCAGCAGTGAACTCCAAGAGACCCAGTACTTC. Amino acid sequence: CASSELQETQYF. V usage is TRBV2 and J usage is TRBJ2-5; D unresolved. Trimming left V 2 bases short and J 1 base short, with 2 bases between. Germline V gene sequence: CDR1 SNHLY, CDR2 FYNNEI. This CDR3 has 12 amino acids.

This chain uses TRBV7-9 with TRBJ1-4; 7 positions match TRBD1. After removal of 5 bases from V and 7 bases from J, the junction contained 10 bases not matched to a gene. In germline, CDR1 is SEHNR, CDR2 FQNEAQ (reference sequence). This CDR3 has 15 amino acids. The CDR3 is CASSPQEGASEKLFF. CDR3 coding DNA: TGTGCCAGCAGCCCTCAGGAGGGGGCTTCTGAAAAACTGTTTTTT.

The chain carries TRBV30 and TRBJ2-5; tentative D call: TRBD2 (6 bases). V lost 0 bases, J lost 9 bases, and 20 bases lay in between. The CDR3 sequence is 15 residues long. Per germline, CDR1 GTSNPN and CDR2 SVGIG (reference sequence). The CDR3 sequence is CAWSVRDVKSGAQYF. The DNA for the CDR3 is TGTGCCTGGAGTGTACGGGACGTGAAATCGGGGGCCCAGTACTTC.